This T cell receptor (beta chain) was found in a study of cytomegalovirus exposure and HLA in healthy donors. The overall study: Of the donors genotyped, several hundred in all, 75% to 90% fell in the Caucasian-associated ancestry cluster. Study observations and caveats: A few chains linked to CMV were shown in vitro to be specific for CMV antigens. Presence/absence analyses supposed approximately even sequencing depth among donors.

Everyone who donated was a healthy bone marrow donor. Researchers ran the PCR with 60 Vbeta and 13 Jbeta primers. Only in-frame clones appear in the TCRdb table, and some are missing; sequencing was by immunoSEQ multiplex PCR. The data show 160,000 or so clones, over 75% seen once. V lost 8 bases and J lost 0, with 11 bases in between. The CDR3 extends over 15 amino acids. In germline, CDR1 is MNHEY, CDR2 SMNVEV (reference sequence). For this clone: Its antigen is as yet unknown.

The receptor was derived from a middle-aged man in good health and CMV-seronegative. This rearrangement joins TRBV27 to TRBJ1-6; D is uncertain. The sample comprised PBMCs. In nucleotides, the CDR3 is TGTGCCAGCCTGCGTTTGAGCTCCTATAATTCACCCCTCCACTTT. This sequence encodes CASLRLSSYNSPLHF.